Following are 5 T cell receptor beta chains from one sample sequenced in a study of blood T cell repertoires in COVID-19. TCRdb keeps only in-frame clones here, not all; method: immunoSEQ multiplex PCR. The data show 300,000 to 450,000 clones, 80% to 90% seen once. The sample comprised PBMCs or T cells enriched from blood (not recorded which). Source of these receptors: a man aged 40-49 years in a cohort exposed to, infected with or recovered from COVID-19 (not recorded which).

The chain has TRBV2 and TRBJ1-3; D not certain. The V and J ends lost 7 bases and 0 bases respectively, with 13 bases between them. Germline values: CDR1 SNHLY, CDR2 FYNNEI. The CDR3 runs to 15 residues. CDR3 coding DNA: TGTGCCAGCACGTCCTCAGGTATCTCTGGAAACACCATATATTTT. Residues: CASTSSGISGNTIYF.

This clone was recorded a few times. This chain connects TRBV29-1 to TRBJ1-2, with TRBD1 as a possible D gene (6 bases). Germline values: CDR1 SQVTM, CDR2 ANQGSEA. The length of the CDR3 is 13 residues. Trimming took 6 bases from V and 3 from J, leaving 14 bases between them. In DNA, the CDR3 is TGCAGCGTAGCCGAGGGGGATCACTATGGCTACACCTTC. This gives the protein CSVAEGDHYGYTF.

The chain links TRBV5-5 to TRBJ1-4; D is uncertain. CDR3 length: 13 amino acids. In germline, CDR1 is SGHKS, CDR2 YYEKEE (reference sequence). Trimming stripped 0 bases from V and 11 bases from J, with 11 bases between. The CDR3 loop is CASSLVSGEKLFF. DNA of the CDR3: TGTGCCAGCAGCTTGGTCTCGGGAGAGAAACTGTTTTTT.

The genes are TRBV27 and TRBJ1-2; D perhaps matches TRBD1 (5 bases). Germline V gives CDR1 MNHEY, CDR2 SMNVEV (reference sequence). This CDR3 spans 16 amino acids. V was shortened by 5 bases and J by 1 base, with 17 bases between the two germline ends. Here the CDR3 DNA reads TGTGCCAGCAGTGCGATGACAGCTAACCATAACTATGGCTACACCTTC. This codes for CASSAMTANHNYGYTF.

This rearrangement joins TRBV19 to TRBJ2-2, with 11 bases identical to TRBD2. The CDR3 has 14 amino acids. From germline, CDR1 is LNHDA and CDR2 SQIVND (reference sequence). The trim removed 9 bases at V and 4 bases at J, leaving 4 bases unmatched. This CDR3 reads CASRGTSGTGELFF. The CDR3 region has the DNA TGTGCCAGCCGAGGGACTAGCGGCACCGGGGAGCTGTTTTTT.